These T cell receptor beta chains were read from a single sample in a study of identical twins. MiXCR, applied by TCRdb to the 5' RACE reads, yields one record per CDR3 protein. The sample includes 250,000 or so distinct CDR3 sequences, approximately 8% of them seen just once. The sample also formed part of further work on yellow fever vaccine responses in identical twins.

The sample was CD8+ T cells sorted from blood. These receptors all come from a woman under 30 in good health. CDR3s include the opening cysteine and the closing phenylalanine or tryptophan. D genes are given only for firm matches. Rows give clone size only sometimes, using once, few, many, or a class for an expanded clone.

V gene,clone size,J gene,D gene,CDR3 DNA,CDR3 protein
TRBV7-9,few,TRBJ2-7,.,TGTGCCAGCAGCGGACTTTCGGTGTCCTACGAGCAGTACTTC,CASSGLSVSYEQYF
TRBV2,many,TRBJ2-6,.,TGTGCCAGCAGTGAATGGCTTGGGGCCAACGTCCTGACTTTC,CASSEWLGANVLTF
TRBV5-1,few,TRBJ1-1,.,TGCGCCAGCAGCTTGGGGGGGTATGCTGAAGCTTTCTTT,CASSLGGYAEAFF
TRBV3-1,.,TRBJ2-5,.,TGTGCCAGCAGCCAAGATCGAGGAGGAGAGACCCAGTACTTC,CASSQDRGGETQYF
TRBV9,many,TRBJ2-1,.,TGTGCCAGCAGCCCCCGCGAGCGCAACTACTATGAGCAGTTCTTC,CASSPRERNYYEQFF
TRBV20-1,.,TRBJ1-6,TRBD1,TGCAGTGCTGCATCCGGGACAGGGACCTCACCCCTCCACTTT,CSAASGTGTSPLHF
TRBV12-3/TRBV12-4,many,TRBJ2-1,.,TGTGCCAGCAGTTTACTTTTTGAGCAGTTCTTC,CASSLLFEQFF
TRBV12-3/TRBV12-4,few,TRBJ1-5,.,TGTGCCAGCAGTTTAGCTGTTTTGAGTCCCCAGCATTTT,CASSLAVLSPQHF
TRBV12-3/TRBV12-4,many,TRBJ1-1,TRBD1,TGTGCCAGCAGTTTACTGGGACAGGGGTACACTGAAGCTTTCTTT,CASSLLGQGYTEAFF
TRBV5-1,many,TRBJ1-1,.,TGCGCCAGCAGCCCGACGCCGGCACCTAACACTGAAGCTTTCTTT,CASSPTPAPNTEAFF
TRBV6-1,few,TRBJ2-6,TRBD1,TGTGCCAGCAGCCAAGTCGGACAGGGGGCGTTATCTGGGGCCAACGTCCTGACTTTC,CASSQVGQGALSGANVLTF